This TCR beta chain was captured in a study of Graves' ophthalmopathy and Graves' hyperthyroidism. Study-level findings and limits: Most thyroid clonotypes expanded beyond 0.001 frequency were also found in blood.

In its sample, this clonotype was seen many times. Its antigen is unidentified. From RNA, the CDR3 regions of TCR beta chains were amplified and sequenced. Investigators did first-round RT-PCR with HTBI primers, then second-round multiplex PCR. MiXCR, applied by TCRdb to the multiplex PCR reads, yields one record per CDR3 protein. The sample contains 150,000 to 200,000 distinct CDR3 sequences, about 40% of which appear only once. V lost 1 base to trimming and J lost 1 base, with 7 bases between them. Germline V lookup: CDR1 KGHSH, CDR2 LQKENI. This CDR3 has 14 amino acids. This receptor was obtained from a woman aged 40 to 50 with Graves' ophthalmopathy. The V call is TRBV18, the J call TRBJ2-5; tentative D call: TRBD2 (5 bases). The sequencing input was peripheral blood. CDR3 nucleotide sequence: TGTGCCAGCTCACCACAGCGGTCCCAAGAGACCCAGTACTTC. Its protein is CASSPQRSQETQYF.